This TCR beta chain is from a study of blood T cell repertoires in COVID-19. Study summary: Collection of acute and convalescent COVID-19 samples took place in the United States, Italy and Spain. Sample material is recorded as cDNA or gDNA derived from T cells, B-cell-depleted T cells, or PBMCs.

In the authors' methods: Amplification from reference gene primers served as the basis for estimated nucleated cell counts. Clones were sequenced by immunoSEQ multiplex PCR, and TCRdb holds only the in-frame ones, with some missing. That table supplies the V and J calls and clone size; D and trimming were determined from the DNA. The repertoire holds 170,000 or so clones, with around 87% as singletons. This CDR3 region has 18 residues. After removal of 2 bases from V and 4 bases from J, the junction contained 10 bases not matched to a gene. Germline CDR1 is SGDLS and CDR2 is YYNGEE. This clone was counted a single time.

This chain uses TRBV9 with TRBJ2-2, with 11 nucleotides matching TRBD2. The TCR originated in a middle-aged man with active or convalescent COVID-19. The specimen sequenced was peripheral blood. The CDR3 region is CASSVIAGGPSVTGELFF. The CDR3 DNA reads TGTGCCAGCAGCGTGATAGCGGGGGGGCCTAGTGTCACCGGGGAGCTGTTTTTT.